A single sample is the source of the 18 T cell receptor beta chains below, sequenced in a study of T cell changes during pregnancy in multiple sclerosis. Produced via immunoSEQ multiplex PCR; TCRdb's table is partial and in-frame only. The table includes around 59,000 clones, about 89% detected once. Material: CD4+ T cells from peripheral blood mononuclear cells, obtained in the first trimester of pregnancy. The source is a female donor with multiple sclerosis, enrolled in a pregnancy study.

The chain carries TRBV7-2 and TRBJ2-3, with D tentatively TRBD2 (6 bases). Deletions cut 5 bases from V and 0 bases from J, with 12 bases between. The length of the CDR3 is 15 residues. Germline CDR1 reads SGHTA; CDR2 reads FQGNSA. The CDR3, as DNA: TGTGCCAGCAGCATTAGCGGATCTAGCACAGATACGCAGTATTTT. Translation gives CASSISGSSTDTQYF.

Concerning this clone itself: The germline gene is not matched at one end of the junction; a read error may be the cause. The chain carries TRBV7-7 and TRBJ2-5; TRBD2 aligns across 9 bases. CDR1 is SSHAT, CDR2 FNYEAQ, per germline (reference sequence). The CDR3 has 16 residues. CDR3 in amino acids: CASSSRTSGSGETQYF. The CDR3 bases are TGTGCTAGCAGCTCCCGAACTAGCGGGTCAGGGGAGACCCAGTACTTC.

The chain combines TRBV30 with TRBJ1-4, with TRBD1 as a possible D gene (5 bases). Between the trimmed V and J ends, which lost 1 base and 2 bases, there was a span of 8 bases. The CDR3 is made up of 14 amino acids. The germline CDR1 and CDR2 sequences are GTSNPN and SVGIG (reference sequence). The CDR3, as DNA: TGTGCCTGGAGTGAGGGGTTCACTAATGAAAAACTGTTTTTT. Amino acids: CAWSEGFTNEKLFF.

V is TRBV6-5 and J is TRBJ1-5; 8 positions match TRBD1. This CDR3 contains 15 residues. V trimming: 2 bases; J trimming: 7 bases; junction bases outside the gene matches: 7. CDR1 is MNHEY and CDR2 is SVGAGI in the germline V gene. CDR3: CASSYDRGIGQPQHF. CDR3 DNA sequence: TGTGCCAGCAGTTACGACAGGGGCATCGGACAGCCCCAGCATTTT.

V and J are TRBV7-8 and TRBJ1-5; D remains ambiguous. The germline CDR1 and CDR2 sequences are SGHVS and FQNEAQ. The CDR3 loop spans 16 amino acids. The ends were cut back, 0 bases at V and 0 bases at J, with 9 bases in the middle. The CDR3 loop is CASSLAGISSNQPQHF. The DNA of the CDR3 is TGTGCCAGCAGCTTAGCCGGGATCAGTAGCAATCAGCCCCAGCATTTT.

The chain is built from TRBV7-2 and TRBJ2-5, with TRBD2 identical over 7 bases. V gave up 0 bases and J gave up 7 bases; unmatched junction bases: 8. CDR1 SGHTA and CDR2 FQGNSA come from the germline V gene. The CDR3 has 15 residues. CDR3 coding DNA: TGTGCCAGCAGCTTAGCTGCAGCGGGGTCCAGGACCCAGTACTTC. Its protein product is CASSLAAAGSRTQYF.

The chain couples TRBV6-9 to TRBJ2-6; unclear D gene. Between the trimmed V and J ends, which lost 4 bases and 2 bases, there was a span of 6 bases. This CDR3 has 14 residues. Looked up from germline, CDR1 is MNHGY and CDR2 is SVAAGI. CDR3 in amino acids: CASSSVAGANVLTF. The CDR3 DNA is TGTGCCAGCAGTTCGGTGGCTGGGGCCAACGTCCTGACTTTC.

V is TRBV7-2 and J is TRBJ1-6, with unresolved D. Germline V lookup: CDR1 SGHTA, CDR2 FQGNSA. The V gene lost 2 bases and the J gene lost 7 bases, with 12 bases spanning the gap. CDR3 length: 15 amino acids. CDR3: CASSLRQVLNSPLHF. The CDR3 region has the DNA TGTGCCAGCAGCTTAAGGCAGGTCCTAAATTCACCCCTCCACTTT.

The V and J genes are TRBV7-3 and TRBJ2-4; 10 bases fit TRBD2. The germline V gene has CDR1 SGHTA and CDR2 FQGTGA. The CDR3 has 16 residues. The V segment lost 1 base and the J segment 2 bases; nucleotides outside the gene matches: 2. CDR3 sequence (DNA): TGTGCCAGCAGCTTAAGTAGCGGGGGGACCAAAAACATTCAGTACTTC. The encoded protein is CASSLSSGGTKNIQYF.

The genes are TRBV7-2 and TRBJ1-4; 12 bases align to TRBD1. CDR1 is SGHTA and CDR2 is FQGNSA in the germline V gene. The CDR3 length is 17 residues. The V segment lost 1 base and the J segment 4 bases; nucleotides outside the gene matches: 4. CDR3 sequence reads: CASSLGDRGLINEKLFF. Written as DNA, the CDR3 is TGTGCCAGCAGCTTAGGGGACAGGGGGCTGATTAATGAAAAACTGTTTTTT.

This clone came up a few times. The chain links TRBV11-1 to TRBJ2-1; D gene uncertain. The V end was cut by 5 bases, the J end by 12 bases, with 17 bases between. The CDR3 sequence is 13 residues long. In germline, CDR1 is SGHAT, CDR2 FQDESV (reference sequence). The CDR3 nucleotides read TGTGCCAGCAGCGCCGTGAGGTCATCTGGGCAGTTCTTC. Translating gives CASSAVRSSGQFF.

This clone has a single count. This chain links TRBV4-3 with TRBJ2-5, with D perhaps TRBD2 (7 bases). This CDR3 has 16 amino acids. V was trimmed by 0 bases and J by 5 bases, leaving 16 bases between them. Germline V gives CDR1 LGHNA, CDR2 YSLEER. The DNA of the CDR3 is TGCGCCAGCAGCCAAGAGGTGGGGGGGCTTTTGGAGACCCAGTACTTC. Amino acid sequence: CASSQEVGGLLETQYF.

Written as DNA, the CDR3 is TGTGCCAGCAGCTTGGCCGGGACAGGGGCGGCTTACTATGGCTACACCTTC. Its protein is CASSLAGTGAAYYGYTF. The V gene is TRBV5-4, the J gene TRBJ1-2, with 10 positions matching TRBD1. Germline V gene sequence: CDR1 SGHNT, CDR2 YYREEE (reference sequence). V trimming: 0 bases; J trimming: 3 bases; junction bases outside the gene matches: 8. The CDR3 loop spans 17 amino acids.

Only one count was recorded for this clone. The chain joins TRBV9 to TRBJ2-3, with 8 bases that match TRBD2. The V and J ends lost 2 bases and 2 bases, in that order; junction bases with no gene match: 4. CDR3 size: 15 residues. Germline V gene data show CDR1 as SGDLS and CDR2 as YYNGEE. CDR3 coding DNA: TGTGCCAGCAGCGTTCGGGGGGGCGTCACAGATACGCAGTATTTT. Its protein product is CASSVRGGVTDTQYF.

The J gene is TRBJ2-1, the V gene TRBV30, with 9 positions matching TRBD1. V was clipped by 3 bases and J by 7 bases; unmatched bases: 7. Germline-derived CDR1 and CDR2 are GTSNPN and SVGIG (reference sequence). The CDR3 has 14 residues. The CDR3 sequence: CAWSPRDRVNEQFF. The CDR3 DNA sequence: TGTGCCTGGAGCCCTCGGGACAGGGTAAATGAGCAGTTCTTC.

The chain couples TRBV15 to TRBJ1-5; no firm D call. The V gene's germline CDR1 is LNHNV and CDR2 YYDKDF (reference sequence). V lost 1 base, J lost 0 bases, and 10 bases lay in between. The CDR3 is made up of 16 amino acids. The CDR3 DNA follows: TGTGCCACCAGCAGAGCCGGTGTAAATAGCAATCAGCCCCAGCATTTT. Translated: CATSRAGVNSNQPQHF.

V is TRBV9 and J is TRBJ2-3, with 11 bases lining up with TRBD2. The V and J ends lost 5 bases and 5 bases, in that order; junction bases with no gene match: 7. The CDR3 has 15 residues. Germline-derived CDR1 and CDR2 are SGDLS and YYNGEE. CDR3 coding DNA: TGTGCCAGCAGTGCTATAGCGGGGGGGGGAGATACGCAGTATTTT. Protein product: CASSAIAGGGDTQYF.

The chain links TRBV18 to TRBJ1-5; a weak D match, TRBD1 (5 bases). The CDR3 has 16 amino acids. V lost 3 bases, J lost 3 bases, and 15 bases lay in between. CDR1 is KGHSH, CDR2 LQKENI, per germline. The CDR3 protein is CASSPIQGMANQPQHF. Written as DNA, the CDR3 is TGTGCCAGCTCACCGATTCAGGGAATGGCCAATCAGCCCCAGCATTTT.